This T cell receptor (beta chain) was observed in a study of OX40 agonist ivuxolimab in advanced cancers. Profiled with immunoSEQ multiplex PCR; TCRdb holds only in-frame clones, not every one. The table records roughly 50,000 clones, around 84% of them present only once. The germline V and J ends were trimmed by 5 bases and 4 bases, with 12 bases remaining between them. CDR3 length equals 14 residues. The germline V gene has CDR1 SGHNT and CDR2 YYREEE (reference sequence). The genes are TRBV5-4 and TRBJ2-2, with D perhaps TRBD1 (5 bases). The receptor was isolated from an adult with an advanced solid tumor such as melanoma, head and neck, liver or kidney cancer. Sample: CD4+ or CD8+ T cells sorted from blood, taken in a trial of the OX40 agonist ivuxolimab. CDR3 DNA sequence: TGTGCCAGCAGTCAGGGCCGATTCACCGGGGAGCTGTTTTTT. It specifies CASSQGRFTGELFF.